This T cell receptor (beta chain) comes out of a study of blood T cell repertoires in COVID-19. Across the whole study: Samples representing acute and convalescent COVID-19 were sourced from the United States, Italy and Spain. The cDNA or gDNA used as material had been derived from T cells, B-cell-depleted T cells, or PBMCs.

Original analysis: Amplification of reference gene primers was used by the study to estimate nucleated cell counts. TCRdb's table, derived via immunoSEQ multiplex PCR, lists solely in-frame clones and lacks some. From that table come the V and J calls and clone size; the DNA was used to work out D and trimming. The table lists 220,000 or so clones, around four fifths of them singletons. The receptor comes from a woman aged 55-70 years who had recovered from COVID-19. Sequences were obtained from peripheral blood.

As DNA, the CDR3 is TGTGCCAGCACAGGGGGCTTCGATCAGCCCCAGCATTTT. Protein sequence: CASTGGFDQPQHF. This chain joins TRBV6-5 and TRBJ1-5; TRBD1 matches at 8 bases. The germline V gene has CDR1 MNHEY and CDR2 SVGAGI. CDR3 length: 13 amino acids. V lost 7 bases, J lost 5 bases, and 4 bases stayed unmatched.